The 30 T cell receptor beta chains below were found in one sample sequenced in a study of blood T cell repertoires in COVID-19. Method: immunoSEQ multiplex PCR; TCRdb's copy keeps in-frame clones and lacks some. The repertoire holds fewer than 90,000 clones, with roughly 71% as singletons. Sequencing was performed on peripheral blood. The source is a man in his fifties or sixties with COVID-19, enrolled during active disease.

CDR3 sequence (DNA): TGTGCCAGCAGTTTGGCCGGGACAGGGGGCCGGCAGCCCCAGCATTTT. The encoded protein is CASSLAGTGGRQPQHF. The chain combines TRBV28 with TRBJ1-5; 12 bases map to TRBD1. Germline V lookup: CDR1 MDHEN, CDR2 SYDVKM. Losses at the gene ends were 3 bases for V and 7 bases for J; bases not matched to a gene: 7. The CDR3 is 16 residues long.

The chain joins TRBV28 to TRBJ1-2, with a weak D call TRBD1 (5 bases). Germline CDR1 reads MDHEN; CDR2 reads SYDVKM. Trimming removed 6 bases from V and 9 bases from J, with 14 bases in between. The CDR3 runs 12 residues. CDR3 bases: TGTGCCAGCAGACTACGGGGGGGACGCTACACCTTC. This gives the protein CASRLRGGRYTF.

The V call is TRBV11-3, the J call TRBJ2-3, with TRBD2 identical over 14 bases. After removal of 4 bases from V and 5 bases from J, the junction contained 14 bases not matched to a gene. This CDR3 spans 19 amino acids. CDR1 and CDR2 from the germline V gene are SGHNT and YENEEA. CDR3 in amino acids: CASSSSGTSGRLSQDTQYF. CDR3 in DNA: TGTGCCAGCAGCTCCAGCGGGACTAGCGGGAGATTGAGTCAAGATACGCAGTATTTT.

This clone was counted ten times or more. V and J are TRBV19 and TRBJ2-7; 8 positions match TRBD1. Germline V lookup: CDR1 LNHDA, CDR2 SQIVND (reference sequence). The CDR3 loop spans 15 amino acids. The V segment lost 4 bases and the J segment 0 bases; nucleotides outside the gene matches: 5. The CDR3 DNA follows: TGTGCCAGTAGTACATCCGGGACAGGCTCCTACGAGCAGTACTTC. This encodes CASSTSGTGSYEQYF.

This rearrangement joins TRBV5-1 to TRBJ1-4; unclear D gene. The V end was cut by 3 bases, the J end by 3 bases, with 9 bases between. The CDR3 totals 14 residues. Germline CDR1 is SGHRS and CDR2 is YFSETQ. The CDR3 DNA reads as TGCGCCAGCAGCTCGGGGAGGCCTAATGAAAAACTGTTTTTT. It specifies CASSSGRPNEKLFF. Full variable domain (remainder filled in from reference TRBV5-1 and TRBJ1-4): KAGVTQTPRYLIKTRGQQVTLSCSPISGHRSVSWYQQTPGQGLQFLFEYFSETQRNKGNFPGRFSGRQFSNSRSEMNVSTLELGDSALYLCASSSGRPNEKLFFGSGTQLSVL.

This clone is a singleton in its sample. V is TRBV30 and J is TRBJ2-7; D is unclear. V shed 5 bases and J shed 0 bases, with 8 bases lying between them. The CDR3 totals 12 residues. Germline V CDR1 and CDR2: GTSNPN, SVGIG (reference sequence). As DNA, the CDR3 is TGTGCCTGGTCCCGGAGCTCCTACGAGCAGTACTTC. Amino acids: CAWSRSSYEQYF.

The chain carries TRBV4-1 and TRBJ1-6; 7 bases align to TRBD1. After removal of 5 bases from V and 2 bases from J, the junction contained 3 bases not matched to a gene. This CDR3 region has 15 residues. Germline CDR1 is MGHRA and CDR2 is YSYEKL. CDR3 sequence: CASSGGQPYNSPLHF. DNA for the CDR3: TGCGCCAGCAGCGGGGGACAGCCCTATAATTCACCCCTCCACTTT.

This chain links TRBV11-2 with TRBJ2-2; TRBD2 might be the D (6 bases). The CDR3 length is 15 residues. Germline V gene lookup returns CDR1 SGHAT and CDR2 FQNNGV. Trimming cost V 3 bases and J 5 bases, with 13 bases left between them. CDR3 in amino acids: CASSLGLLGTGELFF. CDR3 bases: TGTGCCAGCAGCTTGGGACTCCTCGGGACCGGGGAGCTGTTTTTT.

V and J are TRBV5-1 and TRBJ2-5; 15 bases are a match to TRBD2. This CDR3 region has 16 residues. The J segment lost 5 bases and the V segment lost 4 bases, leaving 6 bases of the junction unmatched. Germline CDR1 SGHRS, CDR2 YFSETQ. This CDR3 reads CASSVGLAGGSETQYF. CDR3 in DNA: TGCGCCAGCAGCGTGGGACTAGCGGGAGGTAGCGAGACCCAGTACTTC.

This chain links TRBV19 with TRBJ2-2; 9 nucleotides match TRBD1. The J segment lost 0 bases and the V segment lost 8 bases, leaving 13 bases of the junction unmatched. The germline V gene has CDR1 LNHDA and CDR2 SQIVND (reference sequence). The CDR3 is 18 amino acids. In DNA, the CDR3 is TGTGCCAGTCTTTGGACAGGGGCGTCTTTCGCGAACACCGGGGAGCTGTTTTTT. This gives the protein CASLWTGASFANTGELFF. The complete variable domain, with remaining parts taken from reference TRBV19 and TRBJ2-2, reads DGGITQSPKYLFRKEGQNVTLSCEQNLNHDAMYWYRQDPGQGLRLIYYSQIVNDFQKGDIAEGYSVSREKKESFPLTVTSAQKNPTAFYLCASLWTGASFANTGELFFGEGSRLTVL.

The gene calls are TRBV3-1 (or the pseudogene TRBV3-2) and TRBJ2-5; the match to TRBD2 covers 11 bases. This CDR3 has 14 amino acids. Per germline, CDR1 LGHDT and CDR2 YNNKEL (reference sequence). Losses at the gene ends were 2 bases for V and 5 bases for J; bases not matched to a gene: 1. CDR3 protein: CASSQTSGGETQYF. CDR3 DNA sequence: TGTGCCAGCAGCCAAACTAGCGGGGGCGAGACCCAGTACTTC.

The chain has TRBV9 and TRBJ2-1; no reliable D call. This CDR3 contains 13 residues. The V gene lost 4 bases and the J gene lost 4 bases, with 9 bases spanning the gap. In germline, CDR1 is SGDLS, CDR2 YYNGEE. CDR3 bases: TGTGCCAGCAGCTCCTATATTTACAATGAGCAGTTCTTC. This encodes CASSSYIYNEQFF.

J is TRBJ2-5 and V is TRBV7-9; 7 bases are a match to TRBD1. The CDR3 is 13 amino acids. CDR1 is SEHNR, CDR2 FQNEAQ, per germline (reference sequence). The V gene end was trimmed by 5 bases and the J gene end by 5 bases; junction bases not matched to a gene: 5. The chain's CDR3 is CASSPQGVETQYF. Here the CDR3 DNA reads TGTGCCAGCAGCCCTCAGGGGGTTGAGACCCAGTACTTC.

This clone is medium-sized within its sample. Other DNA sequences from this sample encode an identical CDR3 as well. J is TRBJ2-3 and V is TRBV2; D not certain. Trimming stripped 1 base from V and 4 bases from J, with 3 bases between. CDR3 length: 12 residues. Per germline, CDR1 SNHLY and CDR2 FYNNEI. The CDR3 nucleotides read TGTGCCAGCAGTGAAGTAGCAGATACGCAGTATTTT. Amino acids: CASSEVADTQYF. Supplemented by reference TRBV2 and TRBJ2-3, the full variable domain reads EPEVTQTPSHQVTQMGQEVILRCVPISNHLYFYWYRQILGQKVEFLVSFYNNEISEKSEIFDDQFSVERPDGSNFTLKIRSTKLEDSAMYFCASSEVADTQYFGPGTRLTVL.

The genes are TRBV3-1 (or the pseudogene TRBV3-2) and TRBJ2-5; D might be TRBD2 (6 bases). V shed 4 bases and J shed 4 bases, with 10 bases lying between them. Germline assignment: CDR1 LGHDT and CDR2 YNNKEL (reference sequence). The CDR3 consists of 13 residues. The CDR3 DNA reads TGTGCCAGCAGCCTCCGGGAGATAGAGACCCAGTACTTC. Translation gives CASSLREIETQYF.

The chain couples TRBV6-5 to TRBJ2-7, with 9 positions matching TRBD1. Germline-derived CDR1 and CDR2 are MNHEY and SVGAGI. The CDR3 extends over 15 amino acids. The V gene end was trimmed by 4 bases and the J gene end by 2 bases; junction bases not matched to a gene: 6. CDR3 sequence reads: CASSSPGTGTYEQYF. The CDR3 region has the DNA TGTGCCAGCAGTTCTCCCGGGACAGGGACCTACGAGCAGTACTTC.

This sequence joins TRBV6-5 and TRBJ1-2; 7 bases map to TRBD1. V dropped 7 bases and J dropped 8; count of bases not matched to a gene: 16. In germline, CDR1 is MNHEY, CDR2 SVGAGI. The CDR3 extends over 15 amino acids. CDR3 DNA: TGTGCCAGCAATCCCGGGACAGCGGCCGAAAAGGGCTACACCTTC. Protein product: CASNPGTAAEKGYTF.

The chain is built from TRBV5-1 and TRBJ1-2, with unresolved D. CDR1 and CDR2 from the germline V gene are SGHRS and YFSETQ. The CDR3 totals 13 residues. Trimming stripped 2 bases from V and 2 bases from J, with 7 bases between. The DNA of the CDR3 is TGCGCCAGCAGCTTCGGGGAGAACTATGGCTACACCTTC. Translation gives CASSFGENYGYTF.

This clone came up a few times. V gene TRBV28 combines with J gene TRBJ1-4, with TRBD1 identical over 8 bases. CDR3 size: 16 residues. Germline V gives CDR1 MDHEN, CDR2 SYDVKM. V gave up 1 base and J gave up 8 bases; unmatched junction bases: 9. This CDR3 reads CASSLSGQVSGEKLFF. The CDR3 nucleotides are TGTGCCAGCAGTTTATCGGGACAGGTTTCTGGAGAAAAACTGTTTTTT.

The chain links TRBV5-1 to TRBJ2-2; 10 nucleotides agree with TRBD1. This CDR3 has 16 residues. Trimming cost V 2 bases and J 7 bases; bases outside gene matches: 8. The germline CDR1 and CDR2 sequences are SGHRS and YFSETQ. The CDR3 DNA is TGCGCCAGCAGCTTATCGCTCCGGACAGGGGGCGGGGAGCTGTTTTTT. The encoded protein is CASSLSLRTGGGELFF.

In its sample, this clone was seen a few times. The chain has TRBV2 and TRBJ2-1, with TRBD1 matching over 9 bases. The CDR3 loop spans 16 amino acids. The junction had 11 bases not matched to a gene; V was cut back by 3 bases and J by 8 bases. Looked up from germline, CDR1 is SNHLY and CDR2 is FYNNEI. CDR3 nucleotides: TGTGCCAGCAGTGACCTCGGACAGGGGCTTGGGGATGAGCAGTTCTTC. Its protein product is CASSDLGQGLGDEQFF.

Details on this clone: One junction end does not reproduce the germline sequence, and a read error may be involved. The J gene is TRBJ2-7, the V gene TRBV6-1; 9 bases map to TRBD1. Looked up from germline, CDR1 is MNHNS and CDR2 is SASEGT. The CDR3 extends over 16 amino acids. The CDR3 loop reads CASREAGTGSSYEQYF. In nucleotides, the CDR3 is TGTGCCAGCAGAGAAGCCGGGACAGGGTCCTCCTACGAGCAGTACTTC.

The chain employs TRBV7-3 and TRBJ2-1, with D possibly matching TRBD2 (5 bases). Germline V gene sequence: CDR1 SGHTA, CDR2 FQGTGA. V was cut by 5 bases and J by 6 bases, with 17 bases left in between. The CDR3 totals 15 residues. For the CDR3, the DNA is TGTGCCAGCAGCCCCCGACGGGAATCCCCCAATGAGCAGTTCTTC. Protein product: CASSPRRESPNEQFF.

This chain joins TRBV6-5 and TRBJ2-7, with TRBD2 identical over 9 bases. The CDR3 is 16 amino acids. The J segment lost 4 bases and the V segment lost 0 bases, leaving 7 bases of the junction unmatched. Looked up from germline, CDR1 is MNHEY and CDR2 is SVGAGI. CDR3 sequence (DNA): TGTGCCAGCAGTTACTCGGTCGCTAGCGGGATTTACGAGCAGTACTTC. Encoded protein: CASSYSVASGIYEQYF.

This clone was recorded a few times. The V and J genes are TRBV27 and TRBJ2-7; tentatively, D is TRBD1 (7 bases). There are 14 residues in the CDR3. The germline CDR1 and CDR2 sequences are MNHEY and SMNVEV (reference sequence). The germline V and J ends were trimmed by 6 bases and 0 bases, with 12 bases remaining between them. The DNA of the CDR3 is TGTGCCAGCAGGCGGGACAGTTACTCCTACGAGCAGTACTTC. Translating it yields CASRRDSYSYEQYF.

The chain is built from TRBV4-1 and TRBJ2-5, with 7 positions matching TRBD1. After removal of 4 bases from V and 2 bases from J, the junction contained 7 bases not matched to a gene. This CDR3 is built from 15 residues. The germline V gene has CDR1 MGHRA and CDR2 YSYEKL. Written as DNA, the CDR3 is TGCGCCAGCAGCCGAGTCGGACAGGAACAAGAGACCCAGTACTTC. Encoded protein: CASSRVGQEQETQYF.

The chain is built from TRBV15 and TRBJ2-3; 10 positions agree with TRBD2. The CDR3 contains 16 residues. The trim removed 0 bases at V and 2 bases at J, leaving 2 bases unmatched. CDR1 and CDR2 from the germline V gene are LNHNV and YYDKDF (reference sequence). CDR3 nucleotides: TGTGCCACCAGCAGAGACCTAGCGGGAGCCACAGATACGCAGTATTTT. Translating gives CATSRDLAGATDTQYF.

This clone was seen repeatedly, ten times or more. The chain recombines TRBV6-6 with TRBJ1-4, with TRBD1 matching 7 bases. The CDR3 extends over 11 amino acids. The germline V gene has CDR1 MNHNY and CDR2 SVGAGI (reference sequence). Trimming at V came to 6 bases and at J to 16 bases, leaving 8 bases not matched to a gene. The CDR3 protein is CASSQGDEGFF. CDR3 in DNA: TGTGCCAGCAGCCAGGGGGACGAAGGGTTTTTT.

V gene TRBV21-1 combines with J gene TRBJ2-7; no DNA check was done on the table's D call, TRBD1. TRBV21-1 is tagged as a pseudogene. CDR3 size: 16 residues. The CDR3 bases are TGTGCCAGCAGCAAGGGGCTAAACAGGGTCGCCTACGAGCAGTACTTC. Its translation is CASSKGLNRVAYEQYF.

The CDR3 loop is CASSYRDTQYF. The CDR3, as DNA: TGCGCCAGCAGCTACAGGGATACGCAGTATTTT. The chain is built from TRBV5-1 and TRBJ2-3; D may be TRBD1 (5 bases). This CDR3 has 11 amino acids. Germline assignment: CDR1 SGHRS and CDR2 YFSETQ. Between the trimmed V and J ends, which lost 3 bases and 6 bases, there was a span of 5 bases. Complete variable domain (other parts from reference TRBV5-1 and TRBJ2-3): KAGVTQTPRYLIKTRGQQVTLSCSPISGHRSVSWYQQTPGQGLQFLFEYFSETQRNKGNFPGRFSGRQFSNSRSEMNVSTLELGDSALYLCASSYRDTQYFGPGTRLTVL.